The 12 T cell receptor beta chains given below trace back to one sample, sequenced in a study of CD8+ T cells in alopecia areata listed by TCRdb under 2018. Libraries came from the immunoSEQ multiplex PCR assay. For TCR sequencing, RNA was extracted from every sample and reverse transcribed into cDNA to serve as template. TCRdb mirrors the immuneACCESS table, restricted to in-frame sequences. Some clones are absent from its copies; in checked studies, under half trace to an unresolved V gene, and the reason for the others is unknown. The sample table holds around 60,000 clones, of which 44% were seen once. The ten largest clonotypes hold just over 50% of the sample. Sequenced sample: NKG2D-low CD8+ T cells sorted from blood. The sample's cell subset or site, from its label and the paper: sorted CD8+ NKG2D-low blood T cells. These TCRs come from a human donor with alopecia areata.

V usage is TRBV7-6 and J usage is TRBJ2-7; D is possibly TRBD1 or TRBD2 (5 bases each). V shed 5 bases and J shed 3 bases, with 20 bases lying between them. This CDR3 contains 16 residues. Germline CDR1 and CDR2: SGHVS and FNYEAQ. The CDR3 DNA is TGTGCCAGCAGCAGGGGCAGTGGGGCTGGGAGCTACGAGCAGTACTTC. Translating it yields CASSRGSGAGSYEQYF.

A few counts support this clone. Germline and junction disagree at one end, which may indicate a read error. V and J are TRBV19 and TRBJ2-5; TRBD2 matches 8 bases. Germline assignment: CDR1 LNHDA and CDR2 SQIVND (reference sequence). The CDR3 spans 13 residues. CDR3 DNA: TGTGCCACTAGTACGGGACTAGAAGAGACCCAGTACTTC. It is translated as CATSTGLEETQYF.

This clone turned up a few times. The J gene is TRBJ1-4, the V gene TRBV7-9; no firm D call. The germline V gene has CDR1 SEHNR and CDR2 FQNEAQ (reference sequence). Between the trimmed V and J ends, which lost 3 bases and 8 bases, there was a span of 10 bases. The CDR3 is 13 residues long. The chain's CDR3 is CASSLGGGEKLFF. Here the CDR3 DNA reads TGTGCCAGCAGCTTGGGCGGCGGAGAAAAACTGTTTTTT.

A few counts support this clone. CDR3 bases: TGTGCCAGCAGCCCTAGAGACGGCACAGATACGCAGTATTTT. Protein sequence: CASSPRDGTDTQYF. V gene TRBV4-2 combines with J gene TRBJ2-3, with D hard to call. V lost 4 bases, J lost 1 base, and 9 bases lay in between. Germline CDR1 and CDR2: LGHNA and YNFKEQ. This CDR3 region has 14 residues.

This clone came up a few times. The sample carries other DNA sequences with the same CDR3. The gene calls are TRBV29-1 and TRBJ2-7; D not resolved. Germline values: CDR1 SQVTM, CDR2 ANQGSEA. The CDR3 totals 12 residues. The V and J ends lost 1 base and 0 bases respectively, with 4 bases between them. CDR3 protein: CSVEGDSYEQYF. The CDR3 nucleotides read TGCAGCGTTGAAGGAGACTCCTACGAGCAGTACTTC.

This clone was recorded a few times. The gene calls are TRBV29-1 and TRBJ1-1; no reliable D call. The ends were cut back, 5 bases at V and 3 bases at J, with 4 bases in the middle. Per germline, CDR1 SQVTM and CDR2 ANQGSEA. The CDR3 spans 10 residues. The CDR3 bases are TGCAGCGTTTCGGACACTGAAGCTTTCTTT. Translating it yields CSVSDTEAFF.

This chain joins TRBV4-1 and TRBJ1-1; TRBD1 might be the D (5 bases). This CDR3 has 13 residues. In germline, CDR1 is MGHRA, CDR2 YSYEKL. Trimming took 1 base from V and 8 from J, leaving 11 bases between them. CDR3 region: CASSQVGGPEAFF. The CDR3 bases are TGCGCCAGCAGCCAAGTTGGGGGTCCCGAAGCTTTCTTT.

This clone was found a few times. The genes are TRBV4-3 and TRBJ1-4; 7 bases fit TRBD1. Germline V gene data show CDR1 as LGHNA and CDR2 as YSLEER. V was clipped by 4 bases and J by 6 bases; unmatched bases: 8. The CDR3 totals 15 residues. The CDR3 region is CASSPAGTDYEKLFF. For the CDR3, the DNA is TGCGCCAGCAGCCCCGCCGGGACAGACTATGAAAAACTGTTTTTT.

The chain employs TRBV7-9 and TRBJ2-7; D is unclear. The V gene's germline CDR1 is SEHNR and CDR2 FQNEAQ (reference sequence). This CDR3 has 13 amino acids. The V end lost 5 bases, the J end lost 4 bases, and 12 bases lay between the germline ends. In DNA, the CDR3 is TGTGCCAGCAGCCTTGGTGGGGTTTACGAGCAGTACTTC. This codes for CASSLGGVYEQYF.

The chain uses TRBV6-5 and TRBJ2-7, with TRBD1 matching 8 bases. V dropped 1 base and J dropped 5; count of bases not matched to a gene: 7. The germline gives CDR1 MNHEY, CDR2 SVGAGI. The CDR3 totals 15 residues. CDR3 in DNA: TGTGCCAGCAGTTACTGGGCAGGGGGCTCAGACGAGCAGTACTTC. It yields the protein CASSYWAGGSDEQYF.

Of note for this clone: The DNA is left out, because the CDR3 cannot be placed on it with certainty; the CDR3 is given as TCRdb lists it. The chain couples TRBV4-1 to TRBJ2-7. Both ends counted, the CDR3 spans 13 residues. Per germline, CDR1 MGHRA and CDR2 YSYEKL. The CDR3 reads CASSQVGPGEQYF.

The chain couples TRBV23-1 to TRBJ2-1; 9 bases are a match to TRBD2. TRBV23-1 is an open reading frame, and its role is uncertain. Unmatched junction bases numbered 9, after V lost 3 bases and J lost 6 bases. This CDR3 is 16 amino acids long. CDR3 in amino acids: CASSHSGSTPCNEQFF. The CDR3 nucleotides read TGCGCCAGCAGTCATAGCGGGAGTACCCCATGCAATGAGCAGTTCTTC.